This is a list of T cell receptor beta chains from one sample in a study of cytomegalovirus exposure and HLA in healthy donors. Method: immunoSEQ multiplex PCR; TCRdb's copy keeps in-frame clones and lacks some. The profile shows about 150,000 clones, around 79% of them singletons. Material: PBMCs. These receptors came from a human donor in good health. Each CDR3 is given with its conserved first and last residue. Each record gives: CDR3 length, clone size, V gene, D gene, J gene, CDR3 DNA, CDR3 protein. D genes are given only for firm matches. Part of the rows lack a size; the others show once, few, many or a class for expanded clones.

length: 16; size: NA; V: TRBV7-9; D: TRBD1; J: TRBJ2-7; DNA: TGTGCCAGCAGCTTAGTCCGCCCGGCAGGGGGCGACGAGCAGTACTTC; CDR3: CASSLVRPAGGDEQYF
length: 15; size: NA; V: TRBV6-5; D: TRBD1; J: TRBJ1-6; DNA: TGTGCCAGCAGTTACGGGACAGGGCGAAATTCACCCCTCCACTTT; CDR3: CASSYGTGRNSPLHF
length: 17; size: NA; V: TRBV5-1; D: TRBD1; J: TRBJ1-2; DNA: TGCGCCAGCAGCTCCCGGGACAGTACCCCCCCACCCTATGGCTACACCTTC; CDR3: CASSSRDSTPPPYGYTF
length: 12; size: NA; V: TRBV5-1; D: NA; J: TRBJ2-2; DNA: TGCGCCAGCAGAACAACAGGACGGGAGCTGTTTTTT; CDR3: CASRTTGRELFF
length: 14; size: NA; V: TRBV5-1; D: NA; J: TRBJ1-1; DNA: TGCGCCAGCAGCTTGGAGGACTCCTCATTGGAAGCTTTCTTT; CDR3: CASSLEDSSLEAFF
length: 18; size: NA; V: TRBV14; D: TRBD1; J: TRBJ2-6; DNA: TGTGCCAGCAGCGACCGGGACAGGGGCCGTTCTGGGGCCAACGTCCTGACTTTC; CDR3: CASSDRDRGRSGANVLTF
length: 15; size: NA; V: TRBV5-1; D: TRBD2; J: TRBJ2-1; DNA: TGCGCCAGCAGCCAGGGACTAGCGGCTTACAATGAGCAGTTCTTC; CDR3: CASSQGLAAYNEQFF
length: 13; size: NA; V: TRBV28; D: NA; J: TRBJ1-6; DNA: TGTGCCAGTCAGACAGACTATAATTCACCCCTCCACTTT; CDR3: CASQTDYNSPLHF
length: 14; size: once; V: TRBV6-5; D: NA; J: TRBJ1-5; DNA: TGTGCCAGCAGTTCCCTAGGAATCGGTCAGCCCCAGCATTTT; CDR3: CASSSLGIGQPQHF
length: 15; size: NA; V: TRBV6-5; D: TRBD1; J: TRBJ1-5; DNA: TGTGCCACCCAAGCGGACAGGGACTCCAATCAGCCCCAGCATTTT; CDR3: CATQADRDSNQPQHF
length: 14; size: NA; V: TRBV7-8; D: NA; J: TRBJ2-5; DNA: TGTGCCAGCAGCTTAGATCTGGGGGGTTGGACCCAGTACTTC; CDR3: CASSLDLGGWTQYF
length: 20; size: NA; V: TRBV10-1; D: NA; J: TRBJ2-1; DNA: TGCGCCAGCAGTGAGTCCGGCGTTCCGGGACACAAGAACTCCTACAATGAGCAGTTCTTC; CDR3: CASSESGVPGHKNSYNEQFF
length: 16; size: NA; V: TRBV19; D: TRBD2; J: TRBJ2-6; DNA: TGTGCCAGTAGTATACGGGGGGGCACTGGGGCCAACGTCCTGACTTTC; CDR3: CASSIRGGTGANVLTF
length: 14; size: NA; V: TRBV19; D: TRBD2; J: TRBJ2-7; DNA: TGTGCCAGTAGTCCGGGACTAGGGCCTCGCGAGCAGTACTTC; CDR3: CASSPGLGPREQYF
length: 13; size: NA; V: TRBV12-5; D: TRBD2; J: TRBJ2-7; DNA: TGTGCTAGTGCCAGGGGACTAGTTTACGAGCAGTACTTC; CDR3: CASARGLVYEQYF
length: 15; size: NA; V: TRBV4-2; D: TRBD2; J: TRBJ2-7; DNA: TGTGCCAGCAGGGAGCGGGAGGGCCCCCCCTACGAGCAGTACTTC; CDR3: CASREREGPPYEQYF
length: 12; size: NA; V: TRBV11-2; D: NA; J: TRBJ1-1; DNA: TGTGCCAGCAGCTTATCTAGTGCTGAAGCTTTCTTT; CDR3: CASSLSSAEAFF
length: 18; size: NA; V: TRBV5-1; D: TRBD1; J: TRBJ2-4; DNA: TGCGCCAGCAGCCTACCAAATGGGACAGACGTAGCCAAAAACATTCAGTACTTC; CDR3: CASSLPNGTDVAKNIQYF
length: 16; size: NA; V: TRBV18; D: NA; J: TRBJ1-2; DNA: TGTGCCAGCTCACCACCGGGTCTGGGGGGTTCCTATGGCTACACCTTC; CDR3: CASSPPGLGGSYGYTF
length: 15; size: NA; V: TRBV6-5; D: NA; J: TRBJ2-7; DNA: TGTGCCAGCAGTTACTCGAGCGGAACCCCCTACGAGCAGTACTTC; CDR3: CASSYSSGTPYEQYF
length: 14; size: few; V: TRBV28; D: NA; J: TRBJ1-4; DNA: TGTGCCAGCAGCCCTCCCCTGCGAGGTGAAAAACTGTTTTTT; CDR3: CASSPPLRGEKLFF
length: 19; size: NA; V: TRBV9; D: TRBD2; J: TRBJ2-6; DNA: TGTGCCAGCAGCGTAGTCCCTAGCGGGGGGGCCTCTGGGGCCAACGTCCTGACTTTC; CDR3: CASSVVPSGGASGANVLTF
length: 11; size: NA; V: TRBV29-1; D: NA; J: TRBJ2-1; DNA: TGCAGCGTTGGAGGGGGGGGGCGCAAGTTCTTC; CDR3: CSVGGGGRKFF
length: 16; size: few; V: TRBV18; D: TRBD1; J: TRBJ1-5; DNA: TGTGCCAGCTCACCGACCGGGACAGGGAACAATCAGCCCCAGCATTTT; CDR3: CASSPTGTGNNQPQHF